This TCR beta chain was sequenced for a study of T cell clones after liver transplantation. Overall study: Immunosuppression withdrawal was tried within 2 years after liver transplantation in this trial. Apart from a few HCV-positive recipients, transplants were for non-autoimmune, non-viral reasons. General study results and limits: Small, mixed patient groups and varying post-transplant times limit these conclusions. Graft donor-reactive T cells possibly entered the graft instead of undergoing deletion.

Here immunoSEQ multiplex PCR was the method, and the copy in TCRdb shows in-frame clones only, minus some. Of 93,000 or so clones listed, about 88% are singletons. There are a few counts of this clone. Its target is unknown. The CDR3 covers 16 residues. Looked up from germline, CDR1 is SGHRS and CDR2 is YFSETQ. V lost 4 bases and J 1 base, leaving 17 bases between the germline ends. The TCR originated in a human patient who received a liver transplant. Some T cells may be provided by the graft donor. This specimen consisted of CD4+ T cells from blood, obtained approximately 50 months after liver transplant. The chain carries TRBV5-1 and TRBJ1-1; maybe TRBD1 (5 bases). CDR3 amino acids: CASSPTVLRGNTEAFF. The CDR3 coding sequence is TGCGCCAGCAGCCCGACGGTCTTAAGGGGGAACACTGAAGCTTTCTTT.